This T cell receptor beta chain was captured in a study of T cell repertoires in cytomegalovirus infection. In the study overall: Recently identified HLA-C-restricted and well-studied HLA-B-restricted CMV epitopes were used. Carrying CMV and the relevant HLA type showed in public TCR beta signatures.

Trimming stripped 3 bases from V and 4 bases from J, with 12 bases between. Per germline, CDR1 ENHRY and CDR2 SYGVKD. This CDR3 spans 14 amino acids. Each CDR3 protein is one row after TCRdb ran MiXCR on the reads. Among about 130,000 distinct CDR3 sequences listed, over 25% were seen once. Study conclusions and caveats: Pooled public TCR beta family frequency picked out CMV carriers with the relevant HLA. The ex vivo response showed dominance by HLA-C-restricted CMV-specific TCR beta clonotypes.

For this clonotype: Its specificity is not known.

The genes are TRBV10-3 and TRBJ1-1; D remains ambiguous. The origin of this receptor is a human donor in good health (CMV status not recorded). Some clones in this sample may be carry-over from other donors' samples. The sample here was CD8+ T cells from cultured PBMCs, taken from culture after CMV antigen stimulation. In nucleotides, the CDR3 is TGTGCCATCAGTGAAGCGGCCAGGAGCACTGAAGCTTTCTTT. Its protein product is CAISEAARSTEAFF.